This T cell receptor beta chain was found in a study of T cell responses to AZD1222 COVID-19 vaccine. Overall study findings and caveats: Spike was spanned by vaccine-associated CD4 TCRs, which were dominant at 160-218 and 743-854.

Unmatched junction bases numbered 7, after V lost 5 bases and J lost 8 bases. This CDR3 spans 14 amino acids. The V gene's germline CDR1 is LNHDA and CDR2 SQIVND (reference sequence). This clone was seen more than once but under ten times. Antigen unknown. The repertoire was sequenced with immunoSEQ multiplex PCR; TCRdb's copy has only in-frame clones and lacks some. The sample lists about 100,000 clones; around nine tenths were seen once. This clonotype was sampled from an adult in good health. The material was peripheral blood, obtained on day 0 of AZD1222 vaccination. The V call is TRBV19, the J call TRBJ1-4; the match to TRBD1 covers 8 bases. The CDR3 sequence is CASSSRQGIEKLFF. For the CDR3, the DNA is TGTGCCAGTAGTTCGAGACAGGGGATCGAAAAACTGTTTTTT.